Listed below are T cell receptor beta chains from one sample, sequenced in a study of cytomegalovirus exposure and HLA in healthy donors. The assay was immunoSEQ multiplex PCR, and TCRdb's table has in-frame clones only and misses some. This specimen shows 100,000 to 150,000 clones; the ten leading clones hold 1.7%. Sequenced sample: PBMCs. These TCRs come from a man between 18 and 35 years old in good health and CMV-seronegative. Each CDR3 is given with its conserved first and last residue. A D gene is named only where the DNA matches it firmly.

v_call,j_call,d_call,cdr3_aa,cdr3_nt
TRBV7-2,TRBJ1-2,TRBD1,CASSPGQGLESTF,TGTGCCAGCAGCCCGGGACAGGGGCTGGAGAGCACCTTC
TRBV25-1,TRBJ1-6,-,CASSELRGTSSYNSPLHF,TGTGCCAGCAGTGAACTTAGGGGGACTAGCTCCTATAATTCACCCCTCCACTTT
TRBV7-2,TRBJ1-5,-,CASSLAGDRTQPQHF,TGTGCCAGCAGCTTAGCAGGGGATAGGACTCAGCCCCAGCATTTT
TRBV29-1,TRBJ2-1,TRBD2,CSVTSGYNEQFF,TGCAGCGTGACTAGCGGGTACAATGAGCAGTTCTTC
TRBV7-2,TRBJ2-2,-,CASSSPPRELFF,TGTGCCAGCAGCTCTCCCCCTAGGGAGCTGTTTTTT
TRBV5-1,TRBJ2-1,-,CASSLGDYNEQFF,TGCGCCAGCAGCTTAGGGGATTACAATGAGCAGTTCTTC
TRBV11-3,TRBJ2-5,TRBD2,CASSFMSGGSGETQYF,TGTGCCAGCAGCTTCATGTCCGGGGGGAGTGGGGAGACCCAGTACTTC
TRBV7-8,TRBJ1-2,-,CASSFQTRGQLANYGYTF,TGTGCCAGCAGCTTCCAAACCCGAGGACAGTTAGCTAACTATGGCTACACCTTC
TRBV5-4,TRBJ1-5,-,CASSLGPGDNGWPQHF,TGTGCCAGCAGCTTGGGGCCAGGGGATAATGGGTGGCCCCAGCATTTT
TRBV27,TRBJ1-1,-,CASKPDMNTEAFF,TGTGCCAGTAAACCAGACATGAACACTGAAGCTTTCTTT
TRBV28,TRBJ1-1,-,CASSLSGWVNTEAFF,TGTGCCAGCAGTTTAAGCGGATGGGTTAACACTGAAGCTTTCTTT
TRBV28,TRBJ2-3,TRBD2,CASRSSGSTDTQYF,TGTGCCAGCAGATCTAGCGGCAGCACAGATACGCAGTATTTT
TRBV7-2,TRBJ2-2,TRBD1,CASSATGGTGELFF,TGTGCCAGCAGCGCGACAGGGGGCACCGGGGAGCTGTTTTTT
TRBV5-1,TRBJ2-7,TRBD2,CASSLAGGEQYF,TGCGCCAGCAGCTTAGCGGGGGGCGAGCAGTACTTC
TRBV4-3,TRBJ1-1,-,CASSQEWGLGTEAFF,TGCGCCAGCAGCCAAGAGTGGGGGCTAGGGACTGAAGCTTTCTTT
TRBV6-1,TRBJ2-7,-,CASSAPGVQYF,TGTGCCAGCAGTGCTCCCGGTGTGCAGTACTTC
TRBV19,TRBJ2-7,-,CASSSPGGTYEQYF,TGTGCCTCCTCGTCGCCGGGGGGCACCTACGAGCAGTACTTC
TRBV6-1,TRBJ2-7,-,CASKPGDHNYEQYF,TGTGCCAGCAAACCGGGAGATCACAACTACGAGCAGTACTTC
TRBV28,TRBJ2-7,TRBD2,CASSLTSGGHYEQYF,TGTGCCAGCAGTTTAACTAGCGGGGGCCATTACGAGCAGTACTTC
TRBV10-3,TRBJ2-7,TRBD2,CAISEIRTKREHEQYF,TGTGCCATCAGTGAGATTCGGACTAAGCGGGAGCACGAGCAGTACTTC
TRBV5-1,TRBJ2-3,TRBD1,CASTVGTGATDTQYF,TGCGCCAGCACCGTCGGGACAGGGGCTACAGATACGCAGTATTTT
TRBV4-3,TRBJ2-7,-,CASSQDEGHPTGEQYF,TGCGCCAGCAGCCAAGATGAGGGACACCCAACGGGGGAGCAGTACTTC
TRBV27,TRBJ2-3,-,CASSLRVSFRGATDTQYF,TGTGCCAGCAGTTTACGAGTATCCTTCAGGGGAGCGACAGATACGCAGTATTTT
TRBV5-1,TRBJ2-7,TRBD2,CASSQKDGLAGSGEQYF,TGCGCCAGCAGCCAAAAAGACGGACTAGCGGGATCGGGAGAGCAGTACTTC
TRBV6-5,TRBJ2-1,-,CASSYSRAGKNEQFF,TGTGCCAGCAGTTACTCGAGGGCAGGAAAGAATGAGCAGTTCTTC
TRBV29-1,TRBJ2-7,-,CSVVRSGGTPYEQYF,TGCAGCGTTGTCAGGTCAGGGGGGACACCCTACGAGCAGTACTTC
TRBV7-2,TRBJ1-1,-,CASSPTVNTEAFF,TGTGCCAGCAGCCCGACAGTAAACACTGAAGCTTTCTTT
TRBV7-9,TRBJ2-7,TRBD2,CATVTGLAGSYEQYF,TGTGCCACCGTCACCGGACTAGCGGGGAGCTACGAGCAGTACTTC
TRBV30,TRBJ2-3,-,CAWGPGLVPPDTQYF,TGTGCCTGGGGCCCCGGACTTGTTCCCCCAGATACGCAGTATTTT
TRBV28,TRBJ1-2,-,CASTPTGTQPPGYTF,TGTGCCAGCACCCCGACCGGGACACAACCCCCTGGCTACACCTTC
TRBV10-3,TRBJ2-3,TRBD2,CAISKAGSTDTQYF,TGTGCCATCAGTAAAGCGGGGAGCACAGATACGCAGTATTTT